The rows below give T cell receptor beta chains drawn from one sample of a study of cytomegalovirus exposure and HLA in healthy donors. Measured with immunoSEQ multiplex PCR; TCRdb has only the in-frame clones, and not every one. The sample records over 150,000 clones, roughly 83% being singletons. Sequenced: PBMCs. The receptor set was obtained from a boy between 2 and 10 years old in good health and CMV-seronegative. The CDR3 runs from the conserved cysteine through the conserved F or W. D genes are given only for firm matches. For some rows the clone size is stated as once, few or many, or as a class when expanded; others skip it.

clone size	D gene	V gene	J gene	CDR3 DNA	CDR3 protein
.	.	TRBV11-2	TRBJ1-1	TGTGCCAGCAGCTTAGACTTTTCCAATCAGGCTTTCTTT	CASSLDFSNQAFF
few	.	TRBV13	TRBJ1-4	TGTGCCAGCAGCTTGAGGGGAGGGAATGAAAAACTGTTTTTT	CASSLRGGNEKLFF
.	.	TRBV4-1	TRBJ2-3	TGCGCCAGCAGCCAAGGCCCGCGGGAAGGCACAGATACGCAGTATTTT	CASSQGPREGTDTQYF
.	TRBD1	TRBV5-1	TRBJ2-4	TGCGCCAGCAGCTTGGATGGGACAGCCCTGGCCAAAAACATTCAGTACTTC	CASSLDGTALAKNIQYF
.	.	TRBV7-9	TRBJ1-1	TGTGCCAGCAGCTCCATCCTTGTGCCGGGCACTGAAGCTTTCTTT	CASSSILVPGTEAFF
.	TRBD1	TRBV18	TRBJ1-5	TGTGCCAGCTCACCAACAACCGGGACAGGGGGCTTTAGCAATCAGCCCCAGCATTTT	CASSPTTGTGGFSNQPQHF
.	TRBD1	TRBV18	TRBJ2-7	TGTGCCAGCTCAAACGGACAGGGCCCCTACGAGCAGTACTTC	CASSNGQGPYEQYF
.	.	TRBV2	TRBJ1-1	TGTGCCAGCAGGGGCGTTGAAGCTTTCTTT	CASRGVEAFF
once	.	TRBV19	TRBJ1-5	TGTGCCAGTAGTATAGATCGAGGATTACAGCCCCAGCATTTT	CASSIDRGLQPQHF
.	TRBD1	TRBV5-1	TRBJ1-1	TGCGCCAGCAGCACCACACAGGGGGCTAACACTGAAGCTTTCTTT	CASSTTQGANTEAFF
.	TRBD1	TRBV29-1	TRBJ1-2	TGCAGCGCAGGAGACAGGGAAAACTATGGCTACACCTTC	CSAGDRENYGYTF
.	.	TRBV28	TRBJ2-7	TGTGCCAGCAGTTTCTCGAGTTACGAGCAGTACTTC	CASSFSSYEQYF
.	TRBD2	TRBV6-5	TRBJ2-5	TGTGCCAGCAGTTACCCGGGAGCGGGAGACACCCAGTACTTC	CASSYPGAGDTQYF
.	.	TRBV10-3	TRBJ1-5	TGTGCCATCAGTGAGGCCTCTCCGGGACACTTTTATAGCAATCAGCCCCAGCATTTT	CAISEASPGHFYSNQPQHF
.	TRBD2	TRBV7-3	TRBJ2-3	TGTGCCAGCAGCTCTCTCGGACTAGCGGGAGGTCCAGATACGCAGTATTTT	CASSSLGLAGGPDTQYF
.	TRBD1	TRBV7-2	TRBJ1-1	TGTGCCAGCAGCTCTCTCTACAGGGGCGCTGAAGCTTTCTTT	CASSSLYRGAEAFF
.	TRBD2	TRBV18	TRBJ2-7	TGTGCCAGCTCACCAGGACTAGCGGCCCCCTACGAGCAGTACTTC	CASSPGLAAPYEQYF
.	TRBD2	TRBV19	TRBJ2-7	TGTGCCAGTAGTGCGCTAGCGGGAGAAGGGTACGAGCAGTACTTC	CASSALAGEGYEQYF
.	.	TRBV18	TRBJ1-1	TGTGCCAGCTCACTCCGGGTGGAGAACACTGAAGCTTTCTTT	CASSLRVENTEAFF
few	TRBD1	TRBV6-6	TRBJ2-7	TGTGCCAGCAGTTCCTGGACAGGGAATTACGAGCAGTACTTC	CASSSWTGNYEQYF
.	TRBD1	TRBV19	TRBJ1-1	TGTGCCAGTAGTAGACGACAGGGGGGGGCTTTCTTT	CASSRRQGGAFF
.	.	TRBV12-5	TRBJ1-1	TGTGCTAGTGGTTTAGGGGTTAAGTCCGCTGAAGCTTTCTTT	CASGLGVKSAEAFF
.	.	TRBV6-5	TRBJ2-7	TGTGCCAGCAGCCCCCCAGGCCCGTCCTCCTACGAGCAGTACTTC	CASSPPGPSSYEQYF
once	.	TRBV6-5	TRBJ2-3	TGTGCCAGCAGCTCAGATTCTTCTAGCACAGATACGCAGTATTTT	CASSSDSSSTDTQYF
once	.	TRBV5-1	TRBJ2-3	TGCGCCAGCAGCTCCCTCCCTAGCACAGATACGCAGTATTTT	CASSSLPSTDTQYF
.	.	TRBV9	TRBJ2-6	TGTGCCAGCAGCGCAGTCACCGCTGGGGCCAACGTCCTGACTTTC	CASSAVTAGANVLTF
once	.	TRBV4-1	TRBJ2-1	TGCGCCAGCAGCCAAGAAAGGAGCGGTTGGAGCTCCTACAATGAGCAGTTCTTC	CASSQERSGWSSYNEQFF
.	.	TRBV4-1	TRBJ1-5	TGCGCCAGCAGCCAAGAAAACCGGGAGACTCAGCCCCAGCATTTT	CASSQENRETQPQHF
.	TRBD1	TRBV2	TRBJ1-2	TGTGCCAGCAGTGGGGACAGGGGGGAACGTGGCTACACCTTC	CASSGDRGERGYTF
.	TRBD2	TRBV6-5	TRBJ2-1	TGTGCCAGCCGTACTAGCGGGAGTTGGGATGAGCAGTTCTTC	CASRTSGSWDEQFF
.	TRBD2	TRBV30	TRBJ2-3	TGTGCCTGGACTTTTGGGCTAGCGGGAAGTTTAGATACGCAGTATTTT	CAWTFGLAGSLDTQYF
.	TRBD2	TRBV2	TRBJ2-1	TGTGCCAGCATGGGGCTAGCGGGAGAACATGAGCAGTTCTTC	CASMGLAGEHEQFF
.	.	TRBV10-3	TRBJ1-1	TGTGCCATCACCACGGAGGGAGACACTGAAGCTTTCTTT	CAITTEGDTEAFF
.	TRBD2	TRBV12-5	TRBJ2-1	TGTGCTAGTGGTTTGGTACTGCGGCTAGCGGACTCCTACAATGAGCAGTTCTTC	CASGLVLRLADSYNEQFF
.	TRBD1	TRBV28	TRBJ1-1	TGTGCCAGCAGCATTCAGATACAGGGGGCGCGGGGTGAAGCTTTCTTT	CASSIQIQGARGEAFF
.	.	TRBV16	TRBJ2-7	TGTGCCAGCAGCCAATGGCCTAGGATTCTTCCCTACGAGCAGTACTTC	CASSQWPRILPYEQYF
.	.	TRBV19	TRBJ2-6	TGTGCCAGTACCCGAGGAGGGTGGGGCTTACTCTCTGGGGCCAACGTCCTGACTTTC	CASTRGGWGLLSGANVLTF
.	.	TRBV7-3	TRBJ2-5	TGTGCCAGCAGCTCCGGGGAATTGGAGACCCAGTACTTC	CASSSGELETQYF
.	.	TRBV4-2	TRBJ2-1	TGTGCCAGCAGCCAGCCCCGGGACTCCAACCAACAAGCCTACAATGAGCAGTTCTTC	CASSQPRDSNQQAYNEQFF
.	TRBD2	TRBV6-5	TRBJ2-5	TGTGCCAGCACTCCTCGGACTAGCGGAGAGACCCAGTACTTC	CASTPRTSGETQYF
.	TRBD1	TRBV5-6	TRBJ2-5	TGTGCCAGCAGCTTGGACAGGGGGCAGGGGACCCAGTACTTC	CASSLDRGQGTQYF
once	.	TRBV6-6	TRBJ2-5	TGTGCCAGCAGTTACCCTTCCCAGGGGAAAGAGACCCAGTACTTC	CASSYPSQGKETQYF
.	TRBD1	TRBV13	TRBJ1-3	TGTGCCAGCAGCTTAAGGACAGGCCTCTCTGGAAACACCATATATTTT	CASSLRTGLSGNTIYF
.	.	TRBV27	TRBJ2-3	TGTGCCAGCAGTTGGGGCACAGACCCTTCGGGCGGAGGGGAATGGGATACGCAGTATTTT	CASSWGTDPSGGGEWDTQYF
.	TRBD1	TRBV5-5	TRBJ2-5	TGTGCCAGCAGCCGGACAGGGGACCCCCAAGAGACCCAGTACTTC	CASSRTGDPQETQYF
.	.	TRBV12-5	TRBJ1-5	TGTGCTAGTGGTATCGACATGAATCAGCCCCAGCATTTT	CASGIDMNQPQHF
few	.	TRBV2	TRBJ2-7	TGTGCCAGCAGTGAGTACTACGAGCAGTACTTC	CASSEYYEQYF